This T cell receptor (beta chain) appears in the sequencing data of a study of shared clonotypes between healthy human individuals (dated by TCRdb to about 2020). A note on the overall study: Two women and three men aged 18 to 49 years were included in the cohort. To estimate repertoire size and how much clonotype sharing occurs between individuals, the study deeply sequenced the blood TCR repertoires of 4 to 6 healthy adults. For each donor, three plates each were used for CD4 naive and CD4 memory, two plates were used for CD8 naive, and one plate was used for CD8 memory. Each donor's leukapheresis produced roughly between roughly 0.94 and 9.5 billion PBMCs. To increase sequencing depth and limit assay-specific biases, different laboratories used diverse techniques to prepare libraries and sequence TCR repertoires. General conclusions and limits of the study: Clonotypes shared by all four sorted-subset donors showed higher generation probabilities than non-shared clonotypes. Because the study included a small number of donors, the genetic and exposure-history diversity represented was limited. Based on pairwise subsampling, the degree of clonotype sharing among donors was expected to be affected by sequencing depth. Rarefaction of sorted-subset datasets indicated incomplete sequencing despite the large sequencing depth. Sharing across four donors was observed for about 5% of naive CD4, over 3% of naive CD8, about 2.5% of memory CD4, and about 0.4% of memory CD8 clonotypes. Sampling was restricted to blood, and TCR repertoires in tissues likely differ from the TCR repertoires found in blood. Naive subsets generally had larger estimated clonotype richness than memory subsets.

Using the deep immunoSEQ assay, multiplex PCR amplified TCR CDR3 regions from genomic DNA. Extracted genomic DNA from each cell subset was spread evenly across all wells of several immunoSEQ 96-well plates, with each plate serving as a replicate. For sorted subsets, roughly 200 ng genomic DNA, equal to 25,000 to 35,000 T cell genomes, was loaded into each replicate PCR. The purified libraries were quantified using a Qubit 3.0 fluorometer, sized with a Bioanalyzer 2100, and then quantified again using the KAPA Library Quantification kit. Every immunoSEQ 96-well plate was sequenced on a separate single-read 150-cycle Illumina NextSeq 550 flow cell. Regarding the original processing steps: The immunoSEQ output contained only junctional sequences without quality scores, so filtering could not match that applied to full-length reads. To assign V/J genes and CDR3, sequences were annotated against IMGT germline references using PyIR, a Python wrapper for IgBLAST v1.9. Any read was removed if the V/J assignment was weak (E-value above 1e-6), the CDR3 was missing, or the read contained stop codons, out-of-frame junctions, or ambiguous translated residues. V3J clonotypes were defined as sequences sharing an identical inferred V gene, J gene, and CDR3 amino acid sequence. The percentage overlap between two repertoires was calculated by dividing the number of shared unique clonotypes by the size of the smaller repertoire. Richness of each repertoire was evaluated using RTK rarefaction, the Chao1 estimator, and Recon v2.1 estimates of unobserved clonotypes. Generation probabilities for all TCRbeta clonotypes obtained by the gDNA method from a handful of donors were computed using OLGA. TCRdb holds this immuneACCESS table with in-frame rearrangements only. Some clones are missing; in checked studies, unresolved V genes explain under half, and the rest has no known cause. V, J and clone size are taken as reported in that table, and D and trimming were inferred from the DNA itself. Recorded for this sample are millions of clones; approximately 95% of them occurred a single time. Of the sample, around 0.4% is held by the ten largest clones.

Note on this clone: The specificity of this receptor is unknown. Base-call qualities are not available, and no considerably larger clone is one nucleotide away.

The donors were healthy, HIV-negative adults who had no recently reported acute infections or vaccinations. Every donor was a Caucasian adult living in Nashville, Tennessee, USA. CD4+ T cells were enriched by magnetic negative selection, after which naive cells were positively selected on CD45RA and the negative fraction was taken as the memory subset. Blood was obtained by leukapheresis, after which PBMCs were separated by Ficoll-Histopaque density gradient centrifugation and cryopreserved in liquid nitrogen vapor phase. Analytical flow cytometry was used to check the purity and quantity of each magnetically sorted T cell population. Genomic DNA was isolated from every sorted fraction and measured by UV absorbance on a Nanodrop 2000c. From the cysteine up to the phenylalanine, the CDR3 has a length of 21 residues. The sequence is cut down to CDR3 DNA, 63 bases in frame from base 1. The germline V and J ends show losses of 4 bases and 2 bases respectively, and no gene match explains 23 bases of the junction.

The chain uses TRBV5-3 and TRBJ2-1, with 8 junctional bases fitting TRBD2. TRBV5-3 is flagged as an ORF with uncertain function. The sequence was collected from a man aged 18 to 35 in good health. Some clones in this sample may be carry-over from other donors' samples. Sequencing was done on a sample of naive CD4+ T cells from PBMCs. Sample cell subset or site, as interpreted from the label and publication: CD45RA+ positively selected. CDR3 loop: CARSAPLVETSARVPYNEQFF. Here is the DNA: TGTGCCAGAAGCGCCCCCTTGGTGGAGACTAGCGCGAGGGTCCCCTACAATGAGCAGTTCTTC.